The 25 T cell receptor beta chains below come from one sample, sequenced in a study of blood T cell repertoires in COVID-19. The method was immunoSEQ multiplex PCR; TCRdb's version includes in-frame clones alone and lacks a portion of them. The sample shows 310,000 or so clones, roughly 87% of them seen only once. Sequenced sample: PBMCs or T cells enriched from blood (not recorded which). These receptors were taken from a woman aged 18-29 years who had recovered from COVID-19.

The V gene is TRBV6-2 or TRBV6-3, the J gene TRBJ2-5, with D unresolved. The CDR3 has 13 amino acids. Trimming pared 2 bases from V and 2 bases from J, leaving 6 bases between. Germline V gene sequence: CDR1 MNHEY, CDR2 SVGEGT. DNA of the CDR3: TGTGCCAGCAGTTACGCTAGACAAGAGACCCAGTACTTC. Its translation: CASSYARQETQYF.

The chain links TRBV19 to TRBJ2-3; perhaps TRBD1 as D (5 bases). Trimming removed 1 base at V and 10 bases at J, with 15 bases between. The CDR3 has 14 amino acids. The germline V gene has CDR1 LNHDA and CDR2 SQIVND (reference sequence). CDR3 in DNA: TGTGCCAGTAGTATAGCTGCCGACAGTTCCCCGCAGTATTTT. As protein: CASSIAADSSPQYF.

The chain uses TRBV19 and TRBJ2-4; a possible D gene is TRBD1 (6 bases). The CDR3 totals 14 residues. Germline-derived CDR1 and CDR2 are LNHDA and SQIVND (reference sequence). V shed 4 bases and J shed 8 bases, with 15 bases lying between them. Written as DNA, the CDR3 is TGTGCCAGTAGTAGAATGGTGGGGGCTTACATTCAGTACTTC. This codes for CASSRMVGAYIQYF.

V gene TRBV14 combines with J gene TRBJ1-2, with D tentatively TRBD1 (5 bases). Between the trimmed V and J ends, which lost 1 base and 11 bases, there was a span of 11 bases. CDR1 is SGHDN and CDR2 is FVKESK in the germline V gene. The CDR3 is made up of 12 amino acids. CDR3 protein: CASSQVRQPYTF. CDR3 coding DNA: TGTGCCAGCAGCCAAGTACGACAGCCATACACCTTC.

The rearrangement joins TRBV7-2 to TRBJ2-3, with D possibly being TRBD2 (6 bases). Trimming removed 0 bases from V and 7 bases from J, with 8 bases in between. Germline CDR1 is SGHTA and CDR2 is FQGNSA. The CDR3 contains 13 residues. CDR3 residues: CASSLAEGNTQYF. CDR3 DNA sequence: TGTGCCAGCAGCTTAGCGGAGGGAAATACGCAGTATTTT. The full variable domain, with the rest looked up from reference TRBV7-2 and TRBJ2-3, is GAGVSQSPSNKVTEKGKDVELRCDPISGHTALYWYRQSLGQGLEFLIYFQGNSAPDKSGLPSDRFSAERTGGSVSTLTIQRTQQEDSAVYLCASSLAEGNTQYFGPGTRLTVL.

This clone was counted once. This chain joins TRBV7-2 and TRBJ1-2; 10 bases fit TRBD1. Trimming at V came to 3 bases and at J to 5 bases, leaving 3 bases not matched to a gene. This CDR3 contains 14 residues. Germline loops: CDR1 SGHTA, CDR2 FQGNSA. The CDR3 nucleotides read TGTGCCAGCAGCTTCGGGACAGGGGAATATGGCTACACCTTC. Its protein is CASSFGTGEYGYTF.

This clone was seen only once. The chain employs TRBV6-5 and TRBJ1-3, with 7 bases aligning to TRBD1. V dropped 7 bases and J dropped 7; count of bases not matched to a gene: 4. Per germline, CDR1 MNHEY and CDR2 SVGAGI. The CDR3 is made up of 12 amino acids. The CDR3 nucleotides read TGTGCCAGCACGACAGGGCCCAACACCATATATTTT. This sequence encodes CASTTGPNTIYF.

This chain joins TRBV15 and TRBJ2-7; 10 bases are shared with TRBD1. In germline, CDR1 is LNHNV, CDR2 YYDKDF (reference sequence). This CDR3 comprises 15 residues. J lost 1 base, V lost 3 bases, and 3 bases had no gene match. DNA of the CDR3: TGTGCCACCAGCAGGGACAGGGGGACTTCCTACGAGCAGTACTTC. It translates to CATSRDRGTSYEQYF.

V usage is TRBV27 and J usage is TRBJ2-2; 8 positions match TRBD1. V was clipped by 0 bases and J by 1 base; unmatched bases: 10. Germline V lookup: CDR1 MNHEY, CDR2 SMNVEV (reference sequence). The CDR3 has 19 amino acids. CDR3 sequence reads: CASSLSSRRTGQNTGELFF. The CDR3 DNA reads TGTGCCAGCAGTTTATCGTCGCGCAGGACAGGGCAGAACACCGGGGAGCTGTTTTTT.

This chain joins TRBV9 and TRBJ2-3, with 8 bases matching TRBD2. After removal of 0 bases from V and 1 base from J, the junction contained 10 bases not matched to a gene. CDR3 length equals 18 residues. Germline CDR1 reads SGDLS; CDR2 reads YYNGEE. CDR3 loop: CASSVEISGAFGTDTQYF. CDR3 coding DNA: TGTGCCAGCAGCGTAGAGATTAGCGGGGCGTTCGGCACAGATACGCAGTATTTT.

The chain is built from TRBV7-2 and TRBJ1-1; D is perhaps TRBD1 (5 bases). Germline lookup yields CDR1 SGHTA and CDR2 FQGNSA. The CDR3 has 16 residues. V was trimmed by 1 base and J by 4 bases, leaving 16 bases between them. Here the CDR3 reads CASSLVGGVGVTEAFF. The CDR3 coding sequence is TGTGCCAGCAGCTTAGTCGGAGGGGTGGGCGTCACTGAAGCTTTCTTT. The variable domain in full, with the rest retrieved from reference TRBV7-2 and TRBJ1-1, is GAGVSQSPSNKVTEKGKDVELRCDPISGHTALYWYRQSLGQGLEFLIYFQGNSAPDKSGLPSDRFSAERTGGSVSTLTIQRTQQEDSAVYLCASSLVGGVGVTEAFFGQGTRLTVV.

This clone is classed as medium-sized. CDR3 in amino acids: CASSVLAGPSYEQYF. CDR3 sequence (DNA): TGTGCCAGCAGCGTATTGGCGGGGCCCTCCTACGAGCAGTACTTC. The rearrangement uses TRBV9 and TRBJ2-7; a possible D gene is TRBD2 (6 bases). The CDR3 has 15 amino acids. Germline V CDR1 and CDR2: SGDLS, YYNGEE. The V and J ends lost 1 base and 0 bases respectively, with 11 bases between them.

This clone was observed a single time. The chain couples TRBV24-1 to TRBJ1-5; D remains ambiguous. This CDR3 region has 13 residues. The germline V gene encodes CDR1 KGHDR and CDR2 SFDVKD. V was trimmed by 9 bases and J by 0 bases, leaving 8 bases between them. The CDR3 DNA is TGTGCCACCGGCGGCCCTAGCAATCAGCCCCAGCATTTT. It codes for CATGGPSNQPQHF.

This sequence joins TRBV28 and TRBJ1-4, with TRBD1 as a possible D gene (5 bases). CDR3 size: 15 residues. The germline gives CDR1 MDHEN, CDR2 SYDVKM. V was shortened by 5 bases and J by 3 bases, with 13 bases between the two germline ends. The CDR3 DNA sequence: TGTGCCAGCAGTCCTCCAGGGTTCCCTAATGAAAAACTGTTTTTT. Translation gives CASSPPGFPNEKLFF. Variable domain in full (rest from reference TRBV28 and TRBJ1-4): DVKVTQSSRYLVKRTGEKVFLECVQDMDHENMFWYRQDPGLGLRLIYFSYDVKMKEKGDIPEGYSVSREKKERFSLILESASTNQTSMYLCASSPPGFPNEKLFFGSGTQLSVL.

The genes are TRBV25-1 and TRBJ1-3; TRBD1 aligns across 7 bases. The length of the CDR3 is 16 residues. With 4 bases clipped from V and 0 bases from J, the junction kept 6 bases outside the gene matches. CDR1 and CDR2 from the germline V gene are MGHDK and SYGVNS. The CDR3 loop reads CASSVLQGNSGNTIYF. The CDR3 bases are TGTGCCAGCAGTGTATTACAGGGGAACTCTGGAAACACCATATATTTT.

The J gene is TRBJ1-2, the V gene TRBV28; 8 bases match TRBD1. The CDR3 length is 15 residues. Unmatched junction bases numbered 7, after V lost 2 bases and J lost 5 bases. Looked up from germline, CDR1 is MDHEN and CDR2 is SYDVKM. As DNA, the CDR3 is TGTGCCAGCAGTTTAGGGACAGGATTACGATATGGCTACACCTTC. Its protein product is CASSLGTGLRYGYTF.

This clone has only one observation. The V gene is TRBV7-3, the J gene TRBJ2-7, with 7 bases identical to TRBD1. The J segment lost 6 bases and the V segment lost 6 bases, leaving 5 bases of the junction unmatched. There are 12 residues in the CDR3. Germline V gene lookup returns CDR1 SGHTA and CDR2 FQGTGA. The CDR3, as DNA: TGTGCCAGCAGTACTTCAGGGGGCGAGCAGTACTTC. This gives the protein CASSTSGGEQYF.

The chain combines TRBV5-4 with TRBJ1-2, with 8 bases lining up with TRBD1. Trimming removed 5 bases from V and 0 bases from J; junction bases left unmatched: 3. The CDR3 length is 14 residues. Per germline, CDR1 SGHNT and CDR2 YYREEE (reference sequence). CDR3 bases: TGTGCCAGCAGGCCGGGACAGGCTAACTATGGCTACACCTTC. Its protein product is CASRPGQANYGYTF.

The V and J genes are TRBV4-2 and TRBJ1-3, with D maybe TRBD1 (5 bases). Trimming removed 6 bases from V and 7 bases from J, with 22 bases in between. The germline V gene has CDR1 LGHNA and CDR2 YNFKEQ. The CDR3 totals 16 residues. The CDR3 region has the DNA TGTGCCAGCAGTATTTTAAGGGACTCAAAAAGGAACACCATATATTTT. Translation gives CASSILRDSKRNTIYF.

CDR3 in DNA: TGTGCCACCACTTTGAGCTTAAATCAGCCCCAGCATTTT. It specifies CATTLSLNQPQHF. The chain employs TRBV15 and TRBJ1-5; D is ambiguous. The CDR3 is made up of 13 amino acids. Germline lookup yields CDR1 LNHNV and CDR2 YYDKDF (reference sequence). Trimming took 7 bases from V and 4 from J, leaving 11 bases between them.

This clone was counted only a few times. The rearrangement joins TRBV3-1 (or the pseudogene TRBV3-2) to TRBJ2-3; 9 bases match TRBD1. Germline V lookup: CDR1 LGHDT, CDR2 YNNKEL (reference sequence). The CDR3 runs to 15 residues. Trimming took 3 bases from V and 4 from J; bases not matched to a gene: 5. The DNA of the CDR3 is TGTGCCAGCAGCCAGAGGACAGGGGACGCAGATACGCAGTATTTT. This translates into CASSQRTGDADTQYF.

This clone was counted once. The chain couples TRBV6-5 to TRBJ2-1; TRBD2 matches at 7 bases. With V trimmed by 0 bases and J by 4 bases, 6 bases remained unmatched. CDR3 length: 16 residues. Germline CDR1 MNHEY, CDR2 SVGAGI. CDR3 amino acids: CASSYSSGGGYNEQFF. The CDR3 nucleotides are TGTGCCAGCAGTTACTCAAGTGGCGGGGGTTACAATGAGCAGTTCTTC.

The chain has TRBV4-3 and TRBJ1-1, with 8 bases lining up with TRBD1. The CDR3 loop spans 15 amino acids. Germline CDR1 LGHNA, CDR2 YSLEER. V lost 4 bases and J lost 4; bases outside the gene matches: 8. The CDR3 DNA is TGCGCCAGCAGCCCCGGGCAGGGGGCCGGCACTGAAGCTTTCTTT. It is translated as CASSPGQGAGTEAFF.

This chain connects TRBV20-1 to TRBJ2-7; D is unclear. The CDR3 loop spans 13 amino acids. CDR1 is DFQATT, CDR2 SNEGSKA, per germline (reference sequence). V was shortened by 3 bases and J by 3 bases, with 12 bases between the two germline ends. The CDR3 bases are TGCAGTGCTAGTCGCGCTCGAAGCTACGAGCAGTACTTC. Its protein is CSASRARSYEQYF.

The CDR3 loop reads CASSPGTGSLSGANVLTF. The CDR3 coding sequence is TGTGCCAGCAGCCCGGGGACAGGTAGCCTCTCCGGGGCCAACGTCCTGACTTTC. The chain combines TRBV2 with TRBJ2-6; 8 nucleotides align to TRBD1. This CDR3 has 18 residues. Unmatched junction bases numbered 14, after V lost 6 bases and J lost 4 bases. The V gene's germline CDR1 is SNHLY and CDR2 FYNNEI.